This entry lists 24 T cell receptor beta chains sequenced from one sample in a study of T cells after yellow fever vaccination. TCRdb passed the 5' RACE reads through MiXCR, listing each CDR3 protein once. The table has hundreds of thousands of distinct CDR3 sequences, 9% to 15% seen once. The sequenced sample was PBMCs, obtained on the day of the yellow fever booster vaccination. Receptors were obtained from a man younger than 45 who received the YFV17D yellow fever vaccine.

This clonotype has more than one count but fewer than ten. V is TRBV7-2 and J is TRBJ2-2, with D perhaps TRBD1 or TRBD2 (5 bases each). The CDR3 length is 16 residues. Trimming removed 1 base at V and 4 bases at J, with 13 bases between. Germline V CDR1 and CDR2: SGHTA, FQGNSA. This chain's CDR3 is CASSLDMGPRTGELFF. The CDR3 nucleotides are TGTGCCAGCAGCTTAGATATGGGACCCCGCACCGGGGAGCTGTTTTTT. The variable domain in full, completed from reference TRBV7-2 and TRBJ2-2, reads GAGVSQSPSNKVTEKGKDVELRCDPISGHTALYWYRQSLGQGLEFLIYFQGNSAPDKSGLPSDRFSAERTGGSVSTLTIQRTQQEDSAVYLCASSLDMGPRTGELFFGEGSRLTVL.

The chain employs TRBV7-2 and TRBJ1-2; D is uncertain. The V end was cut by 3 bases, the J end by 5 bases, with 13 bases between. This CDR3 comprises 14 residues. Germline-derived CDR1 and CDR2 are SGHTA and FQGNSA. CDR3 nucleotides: TGTGCCAGCAGCTTTCAGGAGCTTCCTTATGGCTACACCTTC. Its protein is CASSFQELPYGYTF.

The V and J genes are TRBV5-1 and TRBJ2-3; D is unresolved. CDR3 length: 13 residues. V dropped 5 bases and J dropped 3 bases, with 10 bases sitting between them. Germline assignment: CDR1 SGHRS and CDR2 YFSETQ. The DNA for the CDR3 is TGCGCCAGCAGACTGGTCCGAACAGATACGCAGTATTTT. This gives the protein CASRLVRTDTQYF.

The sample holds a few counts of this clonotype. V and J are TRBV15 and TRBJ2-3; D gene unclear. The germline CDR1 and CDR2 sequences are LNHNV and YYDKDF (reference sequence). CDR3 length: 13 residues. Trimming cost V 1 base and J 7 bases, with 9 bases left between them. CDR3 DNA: TGTGCCACCAGCAGAGCCTCTTCTAATACGCAGTATTTT. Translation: CATSRASSNTQYF.

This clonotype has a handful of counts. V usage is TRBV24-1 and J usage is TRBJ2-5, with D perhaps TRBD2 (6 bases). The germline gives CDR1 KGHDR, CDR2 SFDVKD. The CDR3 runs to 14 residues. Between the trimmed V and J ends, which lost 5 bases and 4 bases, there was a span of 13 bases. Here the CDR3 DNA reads TGTGCCACCAGTGTTAGCGGCAGCGCAGAGACCCAGTACTTC. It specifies CATSVSGSAETQYF.

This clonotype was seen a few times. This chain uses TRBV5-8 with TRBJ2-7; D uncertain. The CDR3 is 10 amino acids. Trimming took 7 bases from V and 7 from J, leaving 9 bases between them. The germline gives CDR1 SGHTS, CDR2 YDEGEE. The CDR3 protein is CASQLGEQYF. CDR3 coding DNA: TGTGCCAGCCAGCTGGGAGAGCAGTACTTC.

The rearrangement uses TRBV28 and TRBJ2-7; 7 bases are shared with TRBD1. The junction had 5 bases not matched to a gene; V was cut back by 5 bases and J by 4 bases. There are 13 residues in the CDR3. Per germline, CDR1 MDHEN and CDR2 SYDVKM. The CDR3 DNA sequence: TGTGCCAGCAGTGTGACAGGGATTTACGAGCAGTACTTC. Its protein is CASSVTGIYEQYF.

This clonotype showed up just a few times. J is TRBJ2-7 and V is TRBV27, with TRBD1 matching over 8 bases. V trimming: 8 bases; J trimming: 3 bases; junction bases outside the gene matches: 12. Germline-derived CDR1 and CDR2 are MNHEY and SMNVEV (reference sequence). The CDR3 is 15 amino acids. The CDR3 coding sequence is TGTGCCAGCCGAACGTGGGGACAGGCCAACTACGAGCAGTACTTC. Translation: CASRTWGQANYEQYF.

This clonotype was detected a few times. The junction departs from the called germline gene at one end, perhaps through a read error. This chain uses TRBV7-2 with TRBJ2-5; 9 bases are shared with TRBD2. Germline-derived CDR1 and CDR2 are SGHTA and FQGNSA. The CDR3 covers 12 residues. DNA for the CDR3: TGTGCCAGCAGCCCGTCCACCGGGACTAGCCGCTTC. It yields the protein CASSPSTGTSRF.

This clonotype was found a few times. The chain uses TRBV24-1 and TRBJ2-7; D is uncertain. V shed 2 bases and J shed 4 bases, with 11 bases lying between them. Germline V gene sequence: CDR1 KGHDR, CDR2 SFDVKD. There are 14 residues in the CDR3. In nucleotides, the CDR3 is TGTGCCACCAGTGATTCCGGGTTTGGTTACGAGCAGTACTTC. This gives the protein CATSDSGFGYEQYF.

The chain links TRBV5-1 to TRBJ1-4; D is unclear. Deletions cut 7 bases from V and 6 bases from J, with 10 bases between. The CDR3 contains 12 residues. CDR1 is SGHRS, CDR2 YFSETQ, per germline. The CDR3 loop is CASRNYDEKLFF. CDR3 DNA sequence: TGCGCCAGCCGGAACTACGATGAAAAACTGTTTTTT. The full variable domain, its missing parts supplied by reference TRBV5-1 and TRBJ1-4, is KAGVTQTPRYLIKTRGQQVTLSCSPISGHRSVSWYQQTPGQGLQFLFEYFSETQRNKGNFPGRFSGRQFSNSRSEMNVSTLELGDSALYLCASRNYDEKLFFGSGTQLSVL.

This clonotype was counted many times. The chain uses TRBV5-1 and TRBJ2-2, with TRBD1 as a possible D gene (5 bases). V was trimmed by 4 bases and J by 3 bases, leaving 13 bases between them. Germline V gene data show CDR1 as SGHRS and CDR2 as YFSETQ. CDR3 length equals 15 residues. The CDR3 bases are TGCGCCAGCAGCCTCAGGGTTGGGGACACCGGGGAGCTGTTTTTT. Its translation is CASSLRVGDTGELFF.

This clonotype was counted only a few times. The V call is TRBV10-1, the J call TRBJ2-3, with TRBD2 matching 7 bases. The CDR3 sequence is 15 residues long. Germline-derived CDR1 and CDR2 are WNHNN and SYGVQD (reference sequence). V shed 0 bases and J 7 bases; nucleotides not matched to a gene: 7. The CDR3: CASSESGGPGNTQYF. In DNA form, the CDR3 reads TGCGCCAGCAGTGAGTCGGGAGGGCCAGGAAATACGCAGTATTTT.

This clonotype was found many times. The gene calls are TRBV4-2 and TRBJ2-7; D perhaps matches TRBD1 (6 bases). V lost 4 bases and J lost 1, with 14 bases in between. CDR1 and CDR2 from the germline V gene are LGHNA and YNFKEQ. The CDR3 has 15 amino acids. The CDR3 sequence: CASSLRTATSYEQYF. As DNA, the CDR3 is TGTGCCAGCAGCCTTCGGACAGCCACATCCTACGAGCAGTACTTC.

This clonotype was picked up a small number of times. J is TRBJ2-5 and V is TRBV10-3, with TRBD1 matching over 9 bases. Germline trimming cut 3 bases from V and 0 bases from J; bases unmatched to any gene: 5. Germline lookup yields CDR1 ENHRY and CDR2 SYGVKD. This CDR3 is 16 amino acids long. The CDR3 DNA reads TGTGCCATCAGTGATTCCGGGACAGGGTACCAAGAGACCCAGTACTTC. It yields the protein CAISDSGTGYQETQYF.

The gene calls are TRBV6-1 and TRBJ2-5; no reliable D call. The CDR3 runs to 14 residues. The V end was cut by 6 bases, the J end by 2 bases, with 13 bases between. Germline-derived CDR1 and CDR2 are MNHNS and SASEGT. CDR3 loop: CASRPDGTQETQYF. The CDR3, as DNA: TGTGCCAGCAGACCGGACGGTACTCAAGAGACCCAGTACTTC.

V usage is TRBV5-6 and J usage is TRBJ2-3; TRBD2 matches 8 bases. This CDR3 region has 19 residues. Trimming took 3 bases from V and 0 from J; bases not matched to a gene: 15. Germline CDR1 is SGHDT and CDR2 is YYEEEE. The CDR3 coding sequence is TGTGCCAGCAGCTACTACGTGCGATTACTAGCGGCTAGCACAGATACGCAGTATTTT. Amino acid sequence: CASSYYVRLLAASTDTQYF. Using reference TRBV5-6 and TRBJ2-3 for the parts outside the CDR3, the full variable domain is DAGVTQSPTHLIKTRGQQVTLRCSPKSGHDTVSWYQQALGQGPQFIFQYYEEEERQRGNFPDRFSGHQFPNYSSELNVNALLLGDSALYLCASSYYVRLLAASTDTQYFGPGTRLTVL.

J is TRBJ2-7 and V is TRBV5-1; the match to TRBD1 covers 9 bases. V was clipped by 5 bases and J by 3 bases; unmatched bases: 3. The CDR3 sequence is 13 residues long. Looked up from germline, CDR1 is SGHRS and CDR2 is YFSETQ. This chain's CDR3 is CASRGDRDYEQYF. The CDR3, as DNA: TGCGCCAGCAGGGGGGACAGGGACTACGAGCAGTACTTC.

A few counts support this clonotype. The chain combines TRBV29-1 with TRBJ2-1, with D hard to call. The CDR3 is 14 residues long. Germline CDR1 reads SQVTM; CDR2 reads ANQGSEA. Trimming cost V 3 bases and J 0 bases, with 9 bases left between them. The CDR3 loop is CSVESRSSYNEQFF. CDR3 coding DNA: TGCAGCGTTGAGAGCAGAAGCTCCTACAATGAGCAGTTCTTC.

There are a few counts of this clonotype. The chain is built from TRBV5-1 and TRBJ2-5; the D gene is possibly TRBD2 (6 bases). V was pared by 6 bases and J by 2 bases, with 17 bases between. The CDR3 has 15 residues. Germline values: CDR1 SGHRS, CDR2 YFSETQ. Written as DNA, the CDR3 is TGCGCCAGCAAGGCTGGGGGAGGAGGTCAAGAGACCCAGTACTTC. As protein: CASKAGGGGQETQYF. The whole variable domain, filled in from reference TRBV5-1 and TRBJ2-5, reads KAGVTQTPRYLIKTRGQQVTLSCSPISGHRSVSWYQQTPGQGLQFLFEYFSETQRNKGNFPGRFSGRQFSNSRSEMNVSTLELGDSALYLCASKAGGGGQETQYFGPGTRLLVL.

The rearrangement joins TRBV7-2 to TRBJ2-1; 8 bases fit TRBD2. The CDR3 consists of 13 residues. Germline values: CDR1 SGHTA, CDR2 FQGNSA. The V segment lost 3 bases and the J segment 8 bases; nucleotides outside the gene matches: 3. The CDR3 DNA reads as TGTGCCAGCAGCTTTTGGCGGGAGGATGAGCAGTTCTTC. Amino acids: CASSFWREDEQFF.

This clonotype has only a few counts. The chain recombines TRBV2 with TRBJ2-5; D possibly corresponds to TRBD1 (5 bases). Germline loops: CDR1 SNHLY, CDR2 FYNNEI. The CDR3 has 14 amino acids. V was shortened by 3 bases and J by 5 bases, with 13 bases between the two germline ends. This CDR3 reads CASSEFREGETQYF. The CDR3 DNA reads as TGTGCCAGCAGTGAGTTCAGGGAAGGCGAGACCCAGTACTTC.

CDR3 in amino acids: CASSRGDTDFF. The CDR3 nucleotides read TGTGCCAGCAGCCGCGGGGACACCGACTTCTTT. The rearrangement links TRBV7-9 to TRBJ1-1; a weak D match, TRBD1 (6 bases). Germline CDR1 reads SEHNR; CDR2 reads FQNEAQ (reference sequence). The length of the CDR3 is 11 residues. V lost 5 bases to trimming and J lost 14 bases, with 15 bases between them.

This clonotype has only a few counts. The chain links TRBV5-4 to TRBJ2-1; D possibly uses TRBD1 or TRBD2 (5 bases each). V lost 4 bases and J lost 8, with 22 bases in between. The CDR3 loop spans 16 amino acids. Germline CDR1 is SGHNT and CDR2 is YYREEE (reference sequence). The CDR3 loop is CASSLSGSLGEHEQFF. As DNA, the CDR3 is TGTGCCAGCAGCCTTTCAGGGAGCTTGGGGGAGCATGAGCAGTTCTTC.